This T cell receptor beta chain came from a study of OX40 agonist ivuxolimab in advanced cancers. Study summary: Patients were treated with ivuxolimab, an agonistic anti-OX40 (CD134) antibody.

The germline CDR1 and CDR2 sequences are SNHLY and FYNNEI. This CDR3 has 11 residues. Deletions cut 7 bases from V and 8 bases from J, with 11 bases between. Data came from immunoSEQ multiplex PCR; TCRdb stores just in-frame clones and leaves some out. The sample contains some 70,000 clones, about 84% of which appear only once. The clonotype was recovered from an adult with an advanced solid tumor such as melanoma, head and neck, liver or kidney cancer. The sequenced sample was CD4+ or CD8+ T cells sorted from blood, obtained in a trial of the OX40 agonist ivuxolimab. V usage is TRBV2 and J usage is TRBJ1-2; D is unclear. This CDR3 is CASTPDGGYTF. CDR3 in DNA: TGTGCCAGCACCCCGGACGGAGGCTACACCTTC.